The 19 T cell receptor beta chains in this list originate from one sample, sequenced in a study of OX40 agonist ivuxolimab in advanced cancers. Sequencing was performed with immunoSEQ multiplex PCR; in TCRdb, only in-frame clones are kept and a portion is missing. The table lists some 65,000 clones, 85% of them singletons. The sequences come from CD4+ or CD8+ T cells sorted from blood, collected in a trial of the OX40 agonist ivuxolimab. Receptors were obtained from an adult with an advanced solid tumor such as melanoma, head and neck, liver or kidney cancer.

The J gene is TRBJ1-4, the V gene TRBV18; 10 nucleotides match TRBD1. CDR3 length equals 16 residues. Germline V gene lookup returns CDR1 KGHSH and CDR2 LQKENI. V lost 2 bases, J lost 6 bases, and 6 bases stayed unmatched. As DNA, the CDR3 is TGTGCCAGCTCACCATGGTCCGGGACAGGGGATGAAAAACTGTTTTTT. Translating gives CASSPWSGTGDEKLFF. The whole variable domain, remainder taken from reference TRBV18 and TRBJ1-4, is NAGVMQNPRHLVRRRGQEARLRCSPMKGHSHVYWYRQLPEEGLKFMVYLQKENIIDESGMPKERFSAEFPKEGPSILRIQQVVRGDSAAYFCASSPWSGTGDEKLFFGSGTQLSVL.

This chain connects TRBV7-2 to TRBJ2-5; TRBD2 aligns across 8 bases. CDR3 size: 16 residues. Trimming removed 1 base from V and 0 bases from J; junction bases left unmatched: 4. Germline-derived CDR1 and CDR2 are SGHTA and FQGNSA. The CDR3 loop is CASSLVAGLYQETQYF. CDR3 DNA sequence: TGTGCCAGCAGCTTAGTAGCGGGGTTGTACCAAGAGACCCAGTACTTC.

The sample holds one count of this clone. The CDR3 here is CAWERGALTAQYF. CDR3 DNA sequence: TGTGCCTGGGAGCGCGGGGCTCTTACGGCCCAGTACTTC. The chain uses TRBV30 and TRBJ2-5; D possibly corresponds to TRBD2 (6 bases). V dropped 5 bases and J dropped 9 bases, with 19 bases sitting between them. The CDR3 length is 13 residues. CDR1 is GTSNPN, CDR2 SVGIG, per germline (reference sequence).

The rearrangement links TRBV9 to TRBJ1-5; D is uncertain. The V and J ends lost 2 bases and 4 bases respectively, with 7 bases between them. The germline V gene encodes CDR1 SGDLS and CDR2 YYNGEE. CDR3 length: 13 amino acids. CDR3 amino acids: CASSVSQNQPQHF. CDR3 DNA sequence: TGTGCCAGCAGCGTCTCACAGAATCAGCCCCAGCATTTT.

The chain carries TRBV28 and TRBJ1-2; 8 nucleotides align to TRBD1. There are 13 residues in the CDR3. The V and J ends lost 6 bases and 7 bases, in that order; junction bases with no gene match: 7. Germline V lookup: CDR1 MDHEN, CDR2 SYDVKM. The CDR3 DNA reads TGTGCCAGCAGCCTACAGGGGGTAGGTGGCTACACCTTC. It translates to CASSLQGVGGYTF.

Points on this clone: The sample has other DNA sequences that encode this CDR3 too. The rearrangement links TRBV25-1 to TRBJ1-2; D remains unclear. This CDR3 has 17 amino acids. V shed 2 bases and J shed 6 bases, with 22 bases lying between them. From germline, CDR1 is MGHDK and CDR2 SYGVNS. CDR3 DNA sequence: TGTGCCAGCAGTGAAGGGCGGAGGGCTCTAGTGAGTGATGGCTACACCTTC. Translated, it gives CASSEGRRALVSDGYTF.

CDR3 coding DNA: TGTGCCAGCAGCTTAGTGACTCTGAACACTGAAGCTTTCTTT. Amino acid sequence: CASSLVTLNTEAFF. The V call is TRBV7-2, the J call TRBJ1-1, with unresolved D. The CDR3 runs to 14 residues. The V and J ends lost 1 base and 0 bases respectively, with 6 bases between them. The V gene's germline CDR1 is SGHTA and CDR2 FQGNSA.

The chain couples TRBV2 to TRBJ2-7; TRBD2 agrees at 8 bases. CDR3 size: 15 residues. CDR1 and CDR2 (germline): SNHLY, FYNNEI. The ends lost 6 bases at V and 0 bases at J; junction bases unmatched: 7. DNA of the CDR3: TGTGCCAGCAGCGGGGGGGGCTTTATCTCCTACGAGCAGTACTTC. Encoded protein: CASSGGGFISYEQYF.

The CDR3 sequence: CASIWGSGRGEQFF. In DNA, the CDR3 is TGTGCCAGCATCTGGGGTAGCGGGAGAGGTGAGCAGTTCTTC. The chain has TRBV5-4 and TRBJ2-1; 9 bases match TRBD2. The CDR3 spans 14 residues. V lost 6 bases, J lost 9 bases, and 10 bases stayed unmatched. CDR1 is SGHNT, CDR2 YYREEE, per germline (reference sequence).

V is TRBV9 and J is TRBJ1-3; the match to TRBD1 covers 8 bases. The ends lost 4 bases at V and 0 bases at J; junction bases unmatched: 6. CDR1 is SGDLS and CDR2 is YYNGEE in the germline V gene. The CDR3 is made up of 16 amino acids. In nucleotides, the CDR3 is TGTGCCAGCAGCAAAACAGGGGGTAACTCTGGAAACACCATATATTTT. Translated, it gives CASSKTGGNSGNTIYF.

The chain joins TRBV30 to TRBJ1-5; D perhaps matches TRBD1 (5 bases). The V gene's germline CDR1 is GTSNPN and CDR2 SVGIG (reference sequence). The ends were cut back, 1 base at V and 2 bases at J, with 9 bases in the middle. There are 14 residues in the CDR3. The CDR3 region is CAWSAWGGNQPQHF. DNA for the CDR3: TGTGCCTGGAGTGCTTGGGGGGGCAATCAGCCCCAGCATTTT.

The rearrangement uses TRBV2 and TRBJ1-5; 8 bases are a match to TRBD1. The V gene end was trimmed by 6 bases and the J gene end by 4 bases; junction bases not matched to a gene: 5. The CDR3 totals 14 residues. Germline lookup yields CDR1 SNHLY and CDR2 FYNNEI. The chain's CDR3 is CASRPDRDNQPQHF. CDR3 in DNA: TGTGCCAGCAGACCGGACAGGGATAATCAGCCCCAGCATTTT. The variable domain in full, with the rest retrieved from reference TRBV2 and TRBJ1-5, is EPEVTQTPSHQVTQMGQEVILRCVPISNHLYFYWYRQILGQKVEFLVSFYNNEISEKSEIFDDQFSVERPDGSNFTLKIRSTKLEDSAMYFCASRPDRDNQPQHFGDGTRLSIL.

The CDR3 coding sequence is TGTGCCAGCAGTTATGGTAGCGGGGAGTACGAGCAGTACTTC. This codes for CASSYGSGEYEQYF. This sequence joins TRBV6-6 and TRBJ2-7; 8 bases fit TRBD2. This CDR3 is built from 14 residues. CDR1 is MNHNY and CDR2 is SVGAGI in the germline V gene (reference sequence). Trimming took 3 bases from V and 4 from J; bases not matched to a gene: 5.

This chain's CDR3 is CATSRNSGQGVDSNQPQHF. CDR3 DNA sequence: TGTGCCACCAGCAGAAACTCGGGACAGGGGGTAGATAGCAATCAGCCCCAGCATTTT. The rearrangement joins TRBV15 to TRBJ1-5; 11 bases align to TRBD1. From germline, CDR1 is LNHNV and CDR2 YYDKDF (reference sequence). There are 19 residues in the CDR3. V trimming: 2 bases; J trimming: 0 bases; junction bases outside the gene matches: 9.

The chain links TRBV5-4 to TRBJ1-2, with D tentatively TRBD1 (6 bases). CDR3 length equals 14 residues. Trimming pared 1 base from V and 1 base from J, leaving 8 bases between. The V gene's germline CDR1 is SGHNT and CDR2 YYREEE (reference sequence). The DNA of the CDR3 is TGTGCCAGCAGCTTGTCAGGGGTTAACTATGGCTACACCTTC. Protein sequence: CASSLSGVNYGYTF.

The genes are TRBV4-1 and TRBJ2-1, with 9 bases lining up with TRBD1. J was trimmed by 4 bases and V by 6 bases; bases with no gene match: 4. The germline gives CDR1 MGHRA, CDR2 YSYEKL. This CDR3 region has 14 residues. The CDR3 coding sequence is TGCGCCAGCAGGCGGGACAGGGAATACAATGAGCAGTTCTTC. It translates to CASRRDREYNEQFF.

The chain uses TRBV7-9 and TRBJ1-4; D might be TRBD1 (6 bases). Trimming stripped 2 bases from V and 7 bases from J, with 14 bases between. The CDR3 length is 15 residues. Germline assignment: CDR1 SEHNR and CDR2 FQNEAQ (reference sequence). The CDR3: CASSLQQQGSEKLFF. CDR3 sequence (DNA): TGTGCCAGCAGCTTACAACAACAGGGAAGTGAAAAACTGTTTTTT. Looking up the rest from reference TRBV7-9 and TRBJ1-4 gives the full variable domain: DTGVSQNPRHKITKRGQNVTFRCDPISEHNRLYWYRQTLGQGPEFLTYFQNEAQLEKSRLLSDRFSAERPKGSFSTLEIQRTEQGDSAMYLCASSLQQQGSEKLFFGSGTQLSVL.

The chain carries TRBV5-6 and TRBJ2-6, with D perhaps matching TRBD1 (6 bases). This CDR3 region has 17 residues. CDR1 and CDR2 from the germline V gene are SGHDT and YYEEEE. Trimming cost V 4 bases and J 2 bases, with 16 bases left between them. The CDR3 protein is CASSVSRGSTGANVLTF. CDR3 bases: TGTGCCAGCAGCGTCAGCAGGGGCTCCACTGGGGCCAACGTCCTGACTTTC.

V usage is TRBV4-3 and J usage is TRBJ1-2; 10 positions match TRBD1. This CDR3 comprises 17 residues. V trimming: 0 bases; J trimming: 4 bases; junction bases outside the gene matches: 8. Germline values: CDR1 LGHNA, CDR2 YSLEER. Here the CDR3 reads CASSQEAATGGFYGYTF. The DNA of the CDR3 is TGCGCCAGCAGCCAAGAAGCCGCGACAGGGGGCTTCTATGGCTACACCTTC.